What follows are 7 T cell receptor beta chains derived from one specimen sequenced in a study of T cell changes during pregnancy in multiple sclerosis. TCRdb's copy holds only in-frame clones and misses some; the assay was immunoSEQ multiplex PCR. The table lists about 77,000 clones, around 91% of them singletons, with less than 2.5% in the top ten. The sample consisted of peripheral blood, taken before pregnancy. These receptors originate from a female donor with multiple sclerosis, enrolled in a pregnancy study.

The chain employs TRBV30 and TRBJ1-2, with D possibly matching TRBD1 (6 bases). Trimming removed 5 bases from V and 3 bases from J, with 10 bases in between. Germline assignment: CDR1 GTSNPN and CDR2 SVGIG (reference sequence). CDR3 length: 12 residues. In DNA form, the CDR3 reads TGTGCCTGGGACCGACAGGACTATGGCTACACCTTC. Its translation is CAWDRQDYGYTF.

This rearrangement joins TRBV18 to TRBJ2-7; no clear D. CDR1 is KGHSH and CDR2 is LQKENI in the germline V gene. V was trimmed by 10 bases and J by 3 bases, leaving 4 bases between them. The CDR3 runs 9 residues. CDR3 nucleotides: TGTGCCACCATCTACGAGCAGTACTTC. It translates to CATIYEQYF.

This clone appeared once. J is TRBJ1-2 and V is TRBV2; D call uncertain. CDR1 and CDR2 from the germline V gene are SNHLY and FYNNEI. The ends were cut back, 1 base at V and 4 bases at J, with 7 bases in the middle. The CDR3 is 13 amino acids. The CDR3 DNA sequence: TGTGCCAGCAGTGAAGGGGCTCCCTATGGCTACACCTTC. This codes for CASSEGAPYGYTF. Full variable domain (missing parts from reference TRBV2 and TRBJ1-2): EPEVTQTPSHQVTQMGQEVILRCVPISNHLYFYWYRQILGQKVEFLVSFYNNEISEKSEIFDDQFSVERPDGSNFTLKIRSTKLEDSAMYFCASSEGAPYGYTFGSGTRLTVV.

V and J are TRBV11-1 and TRBJ2-1; TRBD2 matches at 8 bases. CDR1 is SGHAT and CDR2 is FQDESV in the germline V gene (reference sequence). V was pared by 0 bases and J by 9 bases, with 7 bases of the junction left unmatched. The CDR3 sequence is 15 residues long. The CDR3 sequence is CASSLASGGLGEQFF. CDR3 bases: TGTGCCAGCAGCTTAGCGTCGGGGGGGCTTGGTGAGCAGTTCTTC.

The V and J genes are TRBV6-6 and TRBJ2-1; 10 bases agree with TRBD2. The CDR3 covers 13 residues. With 0 bases clipped from V and 10 bases from J, the junction kept 0 bases outside the gene matches. Germline CDR1 and CDR2: MNHNY and SVGAGI (reference sequence). The chain's CDR3 is CASSYSLAGEQFF. The CDR3 DNA follows: TGTGCCAGCAGTTACTCACTAGCGGGGGAGCAGTTCTTC.

This clone was observed a single time. The chain couples TRBV5-1 to TRBJ2-5; TRBD1 matches at 7 bases. CDR1 SGHRS and CDR2 YFSETQ come from the germline V gene. The J segment lost 4 bases and the V segment lost 4 bases, leaving 7 bases of the junction unmatched. CDR3 size: 14 residues. CDR3 DNA: TGCGCCAGCAGCATACCGACAGGGTCAGAGACCCAGTACTTC. This codes for CASSIPTGSETQYF.

The chain employs TRBV7-9 and TRBJ2-5; TRBD1 aligns across 7 bases. Looked up from germline, CDR1 is SEHNR and CDR2 is FQNEAQ (reference sequence). The CDR3 is 15 amino acids. The V gene end was trimmed by 1 base and the J gene end by 2 bases; junction bases not matched to a gene: 4. The CDR3 loop is CASSLVGTEQETQYF. CDR3 sequence (DNA): TGTGCCAGCAGCTTAGTAGGGACAGAACAAGAGACCCAGTACTTC.